These 17 T cell receptor beta chains came from one sample sequenced in a study of regulatory T cells in long-lasting Graves disease. As for time point: newly diagnosed GD, antithyroid drugs for less than 3 months. Making the TCR library involved RNA that had been extracted from PBMCs. TCR beta libraries were built with iRepertoire HTBI primers and Arm-PCR of CDR3 regions. Using its own MiXCR run on the multiplex PCR reads, TCRdb lists one record per CDR3 protein. The profile shows 420,000 or so distinct CDR3 sequences, around 17% of them singletons. These data were also filed under a second study, of T cells in Graves' hyperthyroidism and ophthalmopathy.

This material consisted of peripheral blood mononuclear cells (PBMCs), taken at new diagnosis, from a patient treated with antithyroid drugs. These receptors were taken from a woman under 30 with Graves disease.

The chain carries TRBV6-1 and TRBJ2-7; 7 nucleotides match TRBD1. The CDR3 is 15 residues long. Germline V gene lookup returns CDR1 MNHNS and CDR2 SASEGT. V lost 6 bases, J lost 4 bases, and 12 bases stayed unmatched. The CDR3 here is CASRGDRVLRYEQYF. The DNA for the CDR3 is TGTGCCAGCAGGGGAGACAGGGTTCTACGATACGAGCAGTACTTC.

The chain couples TRBV29-1 to TRBJ2-3; D uncertain. V was clipped by 5 bases and J by 1 base, with 7 bases between them. The CDR3 length is 12 residues. Germline CDR1 is SQVTM and CDR2 is ANQGSEA. The CDR3 spells CSVTRRTDTQYF. The CDR3 coding sequence is TGCAGCGTTACGCGGCGCACAGATACGCAGTATTTT.

This clonotype was seen at least ten times. V usage is TRBV28 and J usage is TRBJ2-7; a possible D gene is TRBD1 (6 bases). The CDR3 runs 14 residues. V shed 5 bases and J shed 4 bases, with 15 bases lying between them. Germline V gene data show CDR1 as MDHEN and CDR2 as SYDVKM. The CDR3 loop reads CASSSSGDTYEQYF. CDR3 coding DNA: TGTGCCAGCAGTAGCAGTGGGGACACTTACGAGCAGTACTTC.

In its sample, this clonotype was seen a few times. V and J are TRBV6-4 and TRBJ1-1; 10 bases are a match to TRBD1. CDR3 length equals 14 residues. Germline-derived CDR1 and CDR2 are MRHNA and SNTAGT. Unmatched junction bases numbered 7, after V lost 4 bases and J lost 8 bases. The CDR3 loop is CASSAQTGGGEAFF. For the CDR3, the DNA is TGTGCCAGCAGTGCCCAGACAGGGGGCGGCGAAGCTTTCTTT.

The chain employs TRBV15 and TRBJ2-1; 10 positions match TRBD2. V shed 3 bases, J shed 9 bases, and the junction held 11 bases outside the gene matches. Germline V gives CDR1 LNHNV, CDR2 YYDKDF (reference sequence). The CDR3 has 16 residues. As DNA, the CDR3 is TGTGCCACCAGCAGCCCGAGCGGGAGGGCCCTAGGTGAGCAGTTCTTC. Its translation is CATSSPSGRALGEQFF.

The J gene is TRBJ2-6, the V gene TRBV6-1, with 7 bases aligning to TRBD2. Trimming removed 6 bases from V and 3 bases from J; junction bases left unmatched: 11. From germline, CDR1 is MNHNS and CDR2 SASEGT. CDR3 length equals 17 residues. The CDR3 loop reads CASSPVGGVGGANVLTF. CDR3 nucleotides: TGTGCCAGCAGCCCAGTGGGGGGGGTCGGTGGGGCCAACGTCCTGACTTTC.

This clonotype came up many times. The rearrangement joins TRBV5-1 to TRBJ2-3, with a possible D match to TRBD2 (5 bases). The CDR3 spans 16 residues. In germline, CDR1 is SGHRS, CDR2 YFSETQ. V lost 0 bases and J lost 1, with 12 bases in between. The CDR3 DNA reads as TGCGCCAGCAGCTTGGGTGGGAGTATCGGCACAGATACGCAGTATTTT. As protein: CASSLGGSIGTDTQYF.

This clonotype turned up a few times. The gene calls are TRBV11-3 and TRBJ2-2; D gene unclear. V was pared by 7 bases and J by 6 bases, with 12 bases between. The CDR3 extends over 13 amino acids. Per germline, CDR1 SGHNT and CDR2 YENEEA. CDR3 region: CASIKRVAGELFF. CDR3 DNA sequence: TGTGCCAGCATCAAAAGGGTTGCCGGGGAGCTGTTTTTT.

The chain employs TRBV27 and TRBJ1-6; D uncertain. The CDR3 spans 12 residues. V lost 5 bases to trimming and J lost 8 bases, with 7 bases between them. Germline V gene lookup returns CDR1 MNHEY and CDR2 SMNVEV (reference sequence). CDR3 sequence (DNA): TGTGCCAGCAGTCCCCCTCATTCACCCCTCCACTTT. Its translation is CASSPPHSPLHF.

The chain links TRBV24-1 to TRBJ2-7, with no clear D. V was clipped by 2 bases and J by 7 bases, with 11 bases between them. Germline V lookup: CDR1 KGHDR, CDR2 SFDVKD. There are 13 residues in the CDR3. The CDR3 region has the DNA TGTGCCACCAGTGATTCCTCAAACCGGGAGCAGTACTTC. Protein product: CATSDSSNREQYF.

Details on this clonotype: Given the absence of the conserved phenylalanine or tryptophan at the CDR3 end, a read error is likely. The chain combines TRBV27 with TRBJ1-1, with D perhaps TRBD1 (5 bases). V shed 6 bases and J shed 0 bases, with 8 bases lying between them. This CDR3 comprises 13 residues. CDR1 and CDR2 (germline): MNHEY, SMNVEV (reference sequence). For the CDR3, the DNA is TGTGCCAGCAGGACGGGGCTGAACACTGAAGCTTTCCTT. Amino acids: CASRTGLNTEAFL.

This chain joins TRBV30 and TRBJ1-4, with D maybe TRBD1 (6 bases). CDR3 length: 16 amino acids. The V gene lost 2 bases and the J gene lost 5 bases, with 18 bases spanning the gap. Germline V lookup: CDR1 GTSNPN, CDR2 SVGIG (reference sequence). CDR3 DNA sequence: TGTGCCTGGAGTTCACAGGGAACAAGGCTCAATGAAAAACTGTTTTTT. Protein sequence: CAWSSQGTRLNEKLFF.

This clonotype showed up many times. V gene TRBV7-2 combines with J gene TRBJ2-7; possible D gene TRBD2, 5 bases. The ends were cut back, 6 bases at V and 3 bases at J, with 15 bases in the middle. The germline V gene encodes CDR1 SGHTA and CDR2 FQGNSA. This CDR3 is 14 amino acids long. CDR3 amino acids: CASRPTGGGYEQYF. Here the CDR3 DNA reads TGTGCCAGCAGACCGACTGGAGGCGGCTACGAGCAGTACTTC.

This clonotype was seen at least ten times. The junction and the germline gene differ at one end; a read error may be behind it. The rearrangement uses TRBV9 and TRBJ1-1, with D unclear. The CDR3 contains 14 residues. The germline V gene has CDR1 SGDLS and CDR2 YYNGEE. In DNA form, the CDR3 reads TGCGCCAGCAGCTTGGAATTATCGAACACTGAAGCTTTCTTT. Amino acids: CASSLELSNTEAFF. Supplemented by reference TRBV9 and TRBJ1-1, the full variable domain reads DSGVTQTPKHLITATGQRVTLRCSPRSGDLSVYWYQQSLDQGLQFLIQYYNGEERAKGNILERFSAQQFPDLHSELNLSSLELGDSALYFCASSLELSNTEAFFGQGTRLTVV.

The chain joins TRBV7-9 to TRBJ1-5; D unresolved. This CDR3 is built from 14 residues. Germline CDR1 SEHNR, CDR2 FQNEAQ (reference sequence). The V end was cut by 5 bases, the J end by 9 bases, with 17 bases between. In DNA form, the CDR3 reads TGTGCCAGCAGCGTCGGGATGGTTGACCCGCCCCAGCATTTT. Protein product: CASSVGMVDPPQHF.

Regarding this clonotype: This may be a read error: a much more frequent sequence differs by one nucleotide. The rearrangement links TRBV28 to TRBJ2-5, with D possibly being TRBD1 (6 bases). CDR3 length equals 15 residues. Germline lookup yields CDR1 MDHEN and CDR2 SYDVKM. V was trimmed by 3 bases and J by 11 bases, leaving 22 bases between them. As DNA, the CDR3 is TGTGCCAGCAGTTTCTTGCAGGGGAGAGTCAATGAGCAGTACTTC. This encodes CASSFLQGRVNEQYF.

In its sample, this clonotype was seen many times. The chain couples TRBV28 to TRBJ1-4; 10 bases fit TRBD1. V shed 6 bases and J 8 bases; nucleotides not matched to a gene: 15. CDR1 is MDHEN and CDR2 is SYDVKM in the germline V gene. CDR3 size: 17 residues. This chain's CDR3 is CASRRGTGAFSREKLFF. CDR3 DNA: TGTGCCAGCAGGCGCGGGACAGGGGCTTTTTCTCGCGAAAAACTGTTTTTT.